Following are 21 T cell receptor beta chains from one sample sequenced in a study of T cell repertoires in cytomegalovirus infection. No cognate antigen is known for these TCRs. TCRdb passed the reads through MiXCR, listing each CDR3 protein once. The table records 300,000 or so distinct CDR3 sequences, about 25% of them present only once. The sequences come from cultured PBMCs, collected from culture after CMV antigen stimulation. All receptors come from a human donor in good health (CMV status not recorded). Some clones in this sample may be carry-over from other donors' samples.

J is TRBJ2-7 and V is TRBV4-1; TRBD1 matches at 9 bases. Trimming cost V 1 base and J 2 bases; bases outside gene matches: 6. The CDR3 totals 16 residues. CDR1 is MGHRA and CDR2 is YSYEKL in the germline V gene. The CDR3 DNA sequence: TGCGCCAGCAGCCAAGGGGGGGACAGGGTCACCTACGAGCAGTACTTC. This codes for CASSQGGDRVTYEQYF.

This chain uses TRBV7-9 with TRBJ1-5; unclear D gene. Trimming shortened V by 5 bases and J by 6 bases, and 20 bases separated the two germline ends. The V gene's germline CDR1 is SEHNR and CDR2 FQNEAQ (reference sequence). CDR3 length equals 16 residues. The CDR3 DNA follows: TGTGCCAGCAGCCAAGACATGGTCGGGGAAATTCAGCCCCAGCATTTT. Residues: CASSQDMVGEIQPQHF.

This clonotype occurred a few times. V usage is TRBV20-1 and J usage is TRBJ1-5; D is unresolved. CDR1 and CDR2 (germline): DFQATT, SNEGSKA (reference sequence). The length of the CDR3 is 13 residues. The V gene lost 6 bases and the J gene lost 1 base, with 10 bases spanning the gap. The CDR3 sequence: CSAKGRSNQPQHF. The CDR3 region has the DNA TGCAGTGCGAAAGGCAGGAGCAATCAGCCCCAGCATTTT.

This clonotype was recorded a few times. The J gene is TRBJ2-7, the V gene TRBV28; weak D call: TRBD2 (5 bases). Trimming pared 7 bases from V and 2 bases from J, leaving 15 bases between. This CDR3 contains 14 residues. CDR1 is MDHEN, CDR2 SYDVKM, per germline. In nucleotides, the CDR3 is TGTGCCAGCACTAATCCCACTAGGGCCTACGAGCAGTACTTC. Translated: CASTNPTRAYEQYF.

The CDR3 loop is CASSYGSTANGYTF. In DNA form, the CDR3 reads TGTGCCAGCAGTTACGGGTCGACGGCTAATGGCTACACCTTC. The V call is TRBV6-6, the J call TRBJ1-2; no firm D call. The CDR3 length is 14 residues. The germline gives CDR1 MNHNY, CDR2 SVGAGI (reference sequence). Trimming shortened V by 2 bases and J by 6 bases, and 13 bases separated the two germline ends.

The chain joins TRBV10-2 to TRBJ2-3; 14 bases are shared with TRBD2. Trimming cost V 5 bases and J 3 bases; bases outside gene matches: 7. The V gene's germline CDR1 is WSHSY and CDR2 SAAADI. CDR3 length equals 17 residues. The CDR3 reads CASSTGTSGRGTDTQYF. The CDR3 DNA is TGCGCCAGCAGTACCGGGACTAGCGGGAGAGGAACAGATACGCAGTATTTT.

This clonotype was recorded many times. The rearrangement joins TRBV7-8 to TRBJ2-3; 8 bases line up with TRBD2. The junction had 10 bases not matched to a gene; V was cut back by 5 bases and J by 6 bases. Germline CDR1 SGHVS, CDR2 FQNEAQ. The CDR3 is 15 amino acids. The CDR3 loop is CASSVTGTSRDTQYF. Here the CDR3 DNA reads TGTGCCAGCAGCGTAACCGGGACTAGTCGCGATACGCAGTATTTT.

There are many counts of this clonotype. The CDR3 protein is CASRAGTNRYNEQFF. The CDR3 DNA sequence: TGTGCCAGCAGGGCCGGGACCAACAGGTACAATGAGCAGTTCTTC. The chain is built from TRBV7-2 and TRBJ2-1; D could derive from TRBD1 or TRBD2 (5 bases each). Germline loops: CDR1 SGHTA, CDR2 FQGNSA. Trimming shortened V by 6 bases and J by 4 bases, and 16 bases separated the two germline ends. The CDR3 sequence is 15 residues long. Full variable domain (remainder filled in from reference TRBV7-2 and TRBJ2-1): GAGVSQSPSNKVTEKGKDVELRCDPISGHTALYWYRQSLGQGLEFLIYFQGNSAPDKSGLPSDRFSAERTGGSVSTLTIQRTQQEDSAVYLCASRAGTNRYNEQFFGPGTRLTVL.

This clonotype was detected many times. The rearrangement uses TRBV4-2 and TRBJ1-3; TRBD1 might be the D (6 bases). The V end lost 0 bases, the J end lost 0 bases, and 24 bases lay between the germline ends. This CDR3 is 21 amino acids long. Per germline, CDR1 LGHNA and CDR2 YNFKEQ. The CDR3: CASSQERGGSGRLSSGNTIYF. CDR3 DNA: TGTGCCAGCAGCCAAGAAAGAGGGGGGTCAGGGAGACTGAGCTCTGGAAACACCATATATTTT.

This clonotype was seen a few times. The chain recombines TRBV27 with TRBJ2-1; maybe TRBD1 (6 bases). V shed 3 bases and J shed 8 bases, with 14 bases lying between them. This CDR3 contains 14 residues. Germline V gene lookup returns CDR1 MNHEY and CDR2 SMNVEV (reference sequence). CDR3 in amino acids: CASSLGAGSYEQFF. Here the CDR3 DNA reads TGTGCCAGCAGTTTGGGGGCAGGGTCCTATGAGCAGTTCTTC.

In its sample, this clonotype was seen many times. This chain uses TRBV6-2 or TRBV6-3 with TRBJ1-5; no firm D call. Per germline, CDR1 MNHEY and CDR2 SVGEGT. V lost 0 bases to trimming and J lost 4 bases, with 7 bases between them. CDR3 length: 14 residues. The DNA for the CDR3 is TGTGCCAGCAGTTACTCGAATGCGAATCAGCCCCAGCATTTT. The encoded protein is CASSYSNANQPQHF.

This chain connects TRBV25-1 to TRBJ1-5; D remains ambiguous. The V and J ends lost 1 base and 7 bases respectively, with 8 bases between them. The CDR3 contains 13 residues. CDR1 is MGHDK and CDR2 is SYGVNS in the germline V gene. CDR3 protein: CASSESGGQPQHF. The CDR3 DNA reads TGTGCCAGCAGTGAATCAGGTGGACAGCCCCAGCATTTT. The full variable domain, rest sourced from reference TRBV25-1 and TRBJ1-5, is EADIYQTPRYLVIGTGKKITLECSQTMGHDKMYWYQQDPGMELHLIHYSYGVNSTEKGDLSSESTVSRIRTEHFPLTLESARPSHTSQYLCASSESGGQPQHFGDGTRLSIL.

V usage is TRBV6-2 or TRBV6-3 and J usage is TRBJ2-4; D may correspond to TRBD1 or TRBD2 (6 bases each). Germline lookup yields CDR1 MNHEY and CDR2 SVGEGT. The CDR3 contains 19 residues. The V end was cut by 10 bases, the J end by 8 bases, with 36 bases between. CDR3 sequence: CATSPGTAGHSVPRDIQYF. Here the CDR3 DNA reads TGTGCCACCTCACCTGGGACTGCGGGACATTCAGTGCCGCGGGACATTCAGTACTTC.

This chain joins TRBV5-1 and TRBJ2-1, with D perhaps TRBD2 (5 bases). Trimming took 0 bases from V and 4 from J, leaving 8 bases between them. Germline V lookup: CDR1 SGHRS, CDR2 YFSETQ. The CDR3 extends over 14 amino acids. DNA for the CDR3: TGCGCCAGCAGCTTGGCCACGGGATACAATGAGCAGTTCTTC. Translating gives CASSLATGYNEQFF.

The J gene is TRBJ1-4, the V gene TRBV20-1, with a possible D match to TRBD1 (5 bases). Deletions cut 3 bases from V and 8 bases from J, with 13 bases between. This CDR3 region has 13 residues. Germline V gives CDR1 DFQATT, CDR2 SNEGSKA (reference sequence). CDR3 bases: TGCAGTGCTAGTCGGGGGATAAGGGAAAAACTGTTTTTT. Amino acid sequence: CSASRGIREKLFF.

This clonotype appeared a few times. The chain couples TRBV25-1 to TRBJ1-1; 8 bases are a match to TRBD1. V shed 0 bases, J shed 8 bases, and the junction held 11 bases outside the gene matches. CDR1 and CDR2 (germline): MGHDK, SYGVNS. The CDR3 runs 16 residues. In DNA form, the CDR3 reads TGTGCCAGCAGTGAATATATTAGTGGACAGGGCGGAGAAGCTTTCTTT. Encoded protein: CASSEYISGQGGEAFF.

The genes are TRBV5-1 and TRBJ2-5; D possibly corresponds to TRBD2 (6 bases). The length of the CDR3 is 14 residues. Deletions cut 6 bases from V and 1 base from J, with 13 bases between. Germline V gives CDR1 SGHRS, CDR2 YFSETQ. The CDR3 is CASTLTAGQETQYF. DNA for the CDR3: TGCGCCAGCACCCTCACAGCGGGCCAAGAGACCCAGTACTTC.

The table lists this clonotype with a few counts. The chain has TRBV24-1 and TRBJ2-2, with no clear D. The germline V and J ends were trimmed by 2 bases and 0 bases, with 12 bases remaining between them. Germline V CDR1 and CDR2: KGHDR, SFDVKD. The CDR3 length is 17 residues. This CDR3 reads CATSDYNSFTNTGELFF. The CDR3 bases are TGTGCCACCAGTGATTACAACAGTTTTACGAACACCGGGGAGCTGTTTTTT.

This clonotype was seen repeatedly, ten times or more. The V and J genes are TRBV7-9 and TRBJ1-4; the match to TRBD1 covers 7 bases. The junction had 7 bases not matched to a gene; V was cut back by 4 bases and J by 5 bases. The V gene's germline CDR1 is SEHNR and CDR2 FQNEAQ (reference sequence). The CDR3 has 15 residues. As DNA, the CDR3 is TGTGCCAGCAGCTCGAGACAGGGACTAAATGAAAAACTGTTTTTT. Translating it yields CASSSRQGLNEKLFF.

Only a few counts were recorded for this clonotype. The chain combines TRBV7-3 with TRBJ2-1; D tentatively fits TRBD1 or TRBD2 (5 bases each). V lost 4 bases to trimming and J lost 2 bases, with 12 bases between them. The CDR3 is made up of 15 amino acids. Germline V gives CDR1 SGHTA, CDR2 FQGTGA. The CDR3 nucleotides are TGTGCCAGCAGCTCGACCGGGACGACCTACAATGAGCAGTTCTTC. The encoded protein is CASSSTGTTYNEQFF.

In this sample, this clonotype turned up many times. The gene calls are TRBV7-4 and TRBJ1-1; TRBD1 aligns across 11 bases. This CDR3 is 18 amino acids long. Looked up from germline, CDR1 is SGHVT and CDR2 is SQSDAQ. Trimming removed 1 base from V and 5 bases from J; junction bases left unmatched: 12. CDR3 loop: CASSLVSHLGTGGTEAFF. The CDR3 DNA follows: TGTGCCAGCAGCTTAGTCTCTCATTTAGGGACAGGGGGAACTGAAGCTTTCTTT.